This T cell receptor beta chain emerged from a study of breast tumors, draining lymph nodes, adjacent tissues. General study results and limits: Compared with basal-like, luminal-like tumors shared significantly more repertoire with nontumor tissue. That most tumor T cells come from lymph nodes remained unproven. Most tumor T cells seemingly derive from lymph node, then expand in tumor. Tumor repertoires ranked between lymph nodes and nontumor tissue in diversity, with V and J gene preferences.

Axillary draining lymph nodes of breast cancer patients supplied the node samples. Each CDR3 protein is one row after TCRdb ran MiXCR on the multiplex PCR reads. The sample yields around 170,000 distinct CDR3 sequences, 30% to 35% seen once. This clonotype occurred many times. The antigen remains undetermined. CDR3 size: 13 residues. Germline-derived CDR1 and CDR2 are SEHNR and FQNEAQ (reference sequence). Trimming took off 1 base at V and 8 bases at J, with 11 bases between the two ends. The material sequenced was axillary lymph node tissue. The receptor was isolated from a female donor with breast cancer. Some clones in this sample may be carry-over from other donors' samples. The chain uses TRBV7-9 and TRBJ1-2; no reliable D call. The CDR3 bases are TGTGCCAGCAGCTTAGGAGATAGTCAAGGCTACACCTTC. It specifies CASSLGDSQGYTF. Supplemented by reference TRBV7-9 and TRBJ1-2, the full variable domain reads DTGVSQNPRHKITKRGQNVTFRCDPISEHNRLYWYRQTLGQGPEFLTYFQNEAQLEKSRLLSDRFSAERPKGSFSTLEIQRTEQGDSAMYLCASSLGDSQGYTFGSGTRLTVV.